The 28 T cell receptor beta chains reported below all come from one sample, sequenced in a study of blood T cell repertoires in COVID-19. Profiling relied on immunoSEQ multiplex PCR, and the TCRdb table lists in-frame clones only, not all of them. In the table there are fewer than 250,000 clones, around 87% of which are singletons. Sequenced sample: peripheral blood. The receptors derive from a man between 60 and 75 years old with acute or convalescent COVID-19.

CDR3 region: CASSLDRQTQGNTIYF. The DNA for the CDR3 is TGCGCCAGCAGCTTGGATCGACAGACCCAAGGAAACACCATATATTTT. This rearrangement joins TRBV5-1 to TRBJ1-3, with D perhaps TRBD1 (5 bases). Germline V gene sequence: CDR1 SGHRS, CDR2 YFSETQ. V lost 0 bases, J lost 4 bases, and 14 bases lay in between. The length of the CDR3 is 16 residues.

The V gene is TRBV9, the J gene TRBJ2-2; 11 bases are shared with TRBD2. The CDR3 is 18 residues long. J gave up 0 bases and V 3 bases, and 7 bases lay outside the gene matches. Per the germline V gene, CDR1 is SGDLS and CDR2 is YYNGEE. CDR3 region: CASSGLLAGGANTGELFF. The DNA for the CDR3 is TGTGCCAGCAGCGGACTGCTAGCGGGGGGCGCGAACACCGGGGAGCTGTTTTTT.

J is TRBJ2-1 and V is TRBV7-7; 8 bases line up with TRBD2. V dropped 1 base and J dropped 6; count of bases not matched to a gene: 5. The CDR3 consists of 15 residues. The germline V gene has CDR1 SSHAT and CDR2 FNYEAQ (reference sequence). This CDR3 is CASSLGGGRINEQFF. CDR3 bases: TGTGCCAGCAGCTTAGGCGGGGGGCGCATCAATGAGCAGTTCTTC.

The chain joins TRBV9 to TRBJ2-5, with a weak D call TRBD2 (7 bases). The CDR3 sequence is 15 residues long. The V gene lost 5 bases and the J gene lost 1 base, with 15 bases spanning the gap. The germline CDR1 and CDR2 sequences are SGDLS and YYNGEE. The CDR3 sequence: CASSNGGGPQETQYF. The CDR3 DNA reads as TGTGCCAGCAGTAATGGGGGGGGCCCCCAAGAGACCCAGTACTTC. Full variable domain (remainder filled in from reference TRBV9 and TRBJ2-5): DSGVTQTPKHLITATGQRVTLRCSPRSGDLSVYWYQQSLDQGLQFLIQYYNGEERAKGNILERFSAQQFPDLHSELNLSSLELGDSALYFCASSNGGGPQETQYFGPGTRLLVL.

The rearrangement joins TRBV5-1 to TRBJ1-1; D call uncertain. The CDR3 totals 14 residues. Between the trimmed V and J ends, which lost 0 bases and 1 base, there was a span of 7 bases. CDR1 is SGHRS and CDR2 is YFSETQ in the germline V gene. The CDR3 DNA sequence: TGCGCCAGCAGCTTGGCCAGGCGGAACACTGAAGCTTTCTTT. Its protein is CASSLARRNTEAFF.

The genes are TRBV27 and TRBJ1-1; tentatively, D is TRBD1 (5 bases). Germline CDR1 is MNHEY and CDR2 is SMNVEV (reference sequence). The CDR3 sequence is 13 residues long. The V end lost 6 bases, the J end lost 6 bases, and 14 bases lay between the germline ends. CDR3 sequence reads: CASRARREAEAFF. The CDR3 DNA sequence: TGTGCCAGCAGGGCCCGCAGGGAGGCTGAAGCTTTCTTT.

The J gene is TRBJ1-1, the V gene TRBV7-9; TRBD1 matches 9 bases. V dropped 5 bases and J dropped 0; count of bases not matched to a gene: 4. Germline-derived CDR1 and CDR2 are SEHNR and FQNEAQ (reference sequence). This CDR3 is built from 15 residues. CDR3 in amino acids: CASSRRDRVNTEAFF. CDR3 sequence (DNA): TGTGCCAGCAGCCGTCGGGACAGGGTGAACACTGAAGCTTTCTTT.

This chain uses TRBV4-1 with TRBJ2-1, with a weak D call TRBD1 (5 bases). This CDR3 comprises 15 residues. Trimming took 1 base from V and 4 from J, leaving 11 bases between them. Germline values: CDR1 MGHRA, CDR2 YSYEKL. Here the CDR3 reads CASSQVSTVYNEQFF. DNA for the CDR3: TGCGCCAGCAGCCAAGTCTCGACAGTTTACAATGAGCAGTTCTTC.

The CDR3 DNA reads TGTGCCAGCAGCCGTCTTTACAGGGGGCGGAATTCACCCCTCCACTTT. Its translation is CASSRLYRGRNSPLHF. The chain couples TRBV7-2 to TRBJ1-6, with 9 bases fitting TRBD1. CDR1 is SGHTA, CDR2 FQGNSA, per germline. V gave up 5 bases and J gave up 7 bases; unmatched junction bases: 9. The CDR3 contains 16 residues.

The chain is built from TRBV5-1 and TRBJ2-1; possibly TRBD2 for D (6 bases). The CDR3 spans 17 residues. CDR1 SGHRS and CDR2 YFSETQ come from the germline V gene. V lost 3 bases and J 1 base, leaving 17 bases between the germline ends. The CDR3: CASSSRALGLSYNEQFF. The CDR3 DNA follows: TGCGCCAGCAGCTCGAGGGCGTTGGGACTTTCCTACAATGAGCAGTTCTTC. Drawing the rest from reference TRBV5-1 and TRBJ2-1, the complete variable domain is KAGVTQTPRYLIKTRGQQVTLSCSPISGHRSVSWYQQTPGQGLQFLFEYFSETQRNKGNFPGRFSGRQFSNSRSEMNVSTLELGDSALYLCASSSRALGLSYNEQFFGPGTRLTVL.

This clone appeared once. The chain links TRBV6-5 to TRBJ1-1, with D perhaps TRBD1 (6 bases). CDR3 length equals 14 residues. Germline values: CDR1 MNHEY, CDR2 SVGAGI. V lost 6 bases and J lost 0, with 11 bases in between. CDR3 region: CASRGDTMNTEAFF. CDR3 nucleotide sequence: TGTGCCAGCAGGGGGGACACCATGAACACTGAAGCTTTCTTT.

This chain joins TRBV3-1 (or the pseudogene TRBV3-2) and TRBJ1-1; a possible D gene is TRBD1 (6 bases). The CDR3 is made up of 14 amino acids. Germline V gene sequence: CDR1 LGHDT, CDR2 YNNKEL (reference sequence). Trimming took 4 bases from V and 5 from J, leaving 14 bases between them. CDR3: CASSPDSPVTEAFF. The DNA for the CDR3 is TGTGCCAGCAGCCCGGACAGCCCTGTAACTGAAGCTTTCTTT.

V usage is TRBV5-8 and J usage is TRBJ2-1, with 12 bases fitting TRBD2. Trimming took 2 bases from V and 0 from J; bases not matched to a gene: 9. This CDR3 comprises 19 residues. Per germline, CDR1 SGHTS and CDR2 YDEGEE. The CDR3 region has the DNA TGTGCCAGCAGCTTAATGGGACTAGCGGGCGGGACCTCCTACAATGAGCAGTTCTTC. It yields the protein CASSLMGLAGGTSYNEQFF.

The rearrangement uses TRBV9 and TRBJ2-6, with D tentatively TRBD1 (5 bases). V lost 0 bases and J lost 0, with 16 bases in between. The CDR3 spans 19 residues. Germline V lookup: CDR1 SGDLS, CDR2 YYNGEE. The CDR3 region has the DNA TGTGCCAGCAGCGTAGTGGGTTGGGGCAGGGACTCTGGGGCCAACGTCCTGACTTTC. Encoded protein: CASSVVGWGRDSGANVLTF.

This clone occurred a few times. The CDR3 DNA follows: TGCAGCGTTCATCGGGGATCGGGGGAGCTGTTTTTT. Amino acid sequence: CSVHRGSGELFF. This chain connects TRBV29-1 to TRBJ2-2; TRBD2 might be the D (5 bases). V shed 5 bases and J shed 8 bases, with 12 bases lying between them. Germline CDR1 and CDR2: SQVTM and ANQGSEA. The CDR3 sequence is 12 residues long.

The chain couples TRBV13 to TRBJ2-1; D perhaps matches TRBD1 (5 bases). Trimming cost V 5 bases and J 5 bases, with 13 bases left between them. Germline loops: CDR1 PRHDT, CDR2 FYEKMQ (reference sequence). The CDR3 contains 14 residues. CDR3 loop: CASSDRQRNNEQFF. The CDR3 coding sequence is TGTGCCAGCAGCGACAGACAGAGGAACAATGAGCAGTTCTTC.

This clone was detected only a few times. This sequence joins TRBV25-1 and TRBJ1-2, with a possible D match to TRBD1 (5 bases). Per the germline V gene, CDR1 is MGHDK and CDR2 is SYGVNS. V lost 4 bases and J lost 6, with 12 bases in between. The CDR3 sequence is 13 residues long. The chain's CDR3 is CASSAAGMNGYTF. The CDR3 DNA sequence: TGTGCCAGCAGTGCTGCAGGGATGAATGGCTACACCTTC.

The chain couples TRBV10-3 to TRBJ2-7, with TRBD2 identical over 16 bases. With 2 bases clipped from V and 2 bases from J, the junction kept 6 bases outside the gene matches. CDR1 ENHRY and CDR2 SYGVKD come from the germline V gene. The CDR3 has 18 residues. CDR3 coding DNA: TGTGCCATCAGTGAGCCCGGGACTAGCGGGGGGGCCGCCTACGAGCAGTACTTC. Translated, it gives CAISEPGTSGGAAYEQYF.

The rearrangement uses TRBV10-3 and TRBJ2-7, with a tentative D call TRBD2 (6 bases). Germline CDR1 is ENHRY and CDR2 is SYGVKD. The CDR3 is made up of 16 amino acids. The V and J ends lost 0 bases and 9 bases respectively, with 21 bases between them. The CDR3 sequence is CAISESNGGLGFAQYF. CDR3 in DNA: TGTGCCATCAGTGAGTCGAATGGAGGGTTAGGCTTTGCGCAGTACTTC.

This chain uses TRBV5-6 with TRBJ1-6, with D unclear. V was trimmed by 0 bases and J by 6 bases, leaving 10 bases between them. CDR3 length equals 15 residues. Germline CDR1 SGHDT, CDR2 YYEEEE. Here the CDR3 DNA reads TGTGCCAGCAGCTTGGGTCCGCGGGGTAATTCACCCCTCCACTTT. Amino acids: CASSLGPRGNSPLHF.

J is TRBJ1-2 and V is TRBV9; D is possibly TRBD1 (5 bases). This CDR3 spans 13 amino acids. CDR1 SGDLS and CDR2 YYNGEE come from the germline V gene. The ends were cut back, 3 bases at V and 1 base at J, with 7 bases in the middle. This chain's CDR3 is CASSADSNYGYTF. For the CDR3, the DNA is TGTGCCAGCAGCGCTGACAGTAACTATGGCTACACCTTC.

CDR3 bases: TGTGCCAGCAGTGCCCAGGGCGGGGTGAACACTGAAGCTTTCTTT. Translated: CASSAQGGVNTEAFF. The chain employs TRBV6-2 or TRBV6-3 and TRBJ1-1; D might be TRBD1 (5 bases). Trimming left V 5 bases short and J 0 bases short, with 13 bases between. This CDR3 contains 15 residues. Germline loops: CDR1 MNHEY, CDR2 SVGEGT.

The rearrangement joins TRBV9 to TRBJ1-5; D is possibly TRBD1 (6 bases). Looked up from germline, CDR1 is SGDLS and CDR2 is YYNGEE. Trimming shortened V by 4 bases and J by 4 bases, and 21 bases separated the two germline ends. This CDR3 is built from 17 residues. The CDR3 spells CASSTQGPGPHNQPQHF. The DNA for the CDR3 is TGTGCCAGCAGCACTCAGGGGCCAGGACCTCATAATCAGCCCCAGCATTTT.

This chain uses TRBV1 with TRBJ2-7; the D call of TRBD2 is as the table states it, not checked on the DNA. TRBV1 is shown as a pseudogene. This CDR3 has 15 amino acids. The CDR3 coding sequence is TGCACCAGCAGCCAAGATACCCCCGAGGGCTACGAGCAGTACTTC. It translates to CTSSQDTPEGYEQYF.

The V gene is TRBV7-9, the J gene TRBJ2-5; D perhaps matches TRBD2 (5 bases). The CDR3 has 14 residues. From germline, CDR1 is SEHNR and CDR2 FQNEAQ (reference sequence). V gave up 5 bases and J gave up 3 bases, with 13 bases separating them. The CDR3 DNA reads as TGTGCCAGCAGCCCCGGACTCCCTGAAGAGACCCAGTACTTC. Protein product: CASSPGLPEETQYF.

The V call is TRBV29-1, the J call TRBJ1-1; D perhaps matches TRBD1 (5 bases). Per the germline V gene, CDR1 is SQVTM and CDR2 is ANQGSEA. CDR3 length: 13 residues. V lost 6 bases, J lost 3 bases, and 14 bases lay in between. CDR3 coding DNA: TGCAGCGTCCCCGGGAGGGGTGACACTGAAGCTTTCTTT. Its protein is CSVPGRGDTEAFF.

The rearrangement uses TRBV7-8 and TRBJ1-1, with D perhaps matching TRBD1 (5 bases). The V end lost 6 bases, the J end lost 6 bases, and 17 bases lay between the germline ends. CDR1 is SGHVS and CDR2 is FQNEAQ in the germline V gene. The CDR3 covers 14 residues. The CDR3 sequence: CASSLVQGAAEAFF. In DNA form, the CDR3 reads TGTGCCAGCAGTCTCGTTCAAGGGGCGGCTGAAGCTTTCTTT.

DNA of the CDR3: TGTGCCAGTAGCCCCCCCGCGGGGCGAGTGGGGATTGGGTCCTATGGCTACACCTTC. Protein: CASSPPAGRVGIGSYGYTF. The chain combines TRBV19 with TRBJ1-2, with D perhaps TRBD1 (5 bases). The CDR3 covers 19 residues. V was clipped by 6 bases and J by 4 bases, with 30 bases between them. Germline CDR1 and CDR2: LNHDA and SQIVND (reference sequence).